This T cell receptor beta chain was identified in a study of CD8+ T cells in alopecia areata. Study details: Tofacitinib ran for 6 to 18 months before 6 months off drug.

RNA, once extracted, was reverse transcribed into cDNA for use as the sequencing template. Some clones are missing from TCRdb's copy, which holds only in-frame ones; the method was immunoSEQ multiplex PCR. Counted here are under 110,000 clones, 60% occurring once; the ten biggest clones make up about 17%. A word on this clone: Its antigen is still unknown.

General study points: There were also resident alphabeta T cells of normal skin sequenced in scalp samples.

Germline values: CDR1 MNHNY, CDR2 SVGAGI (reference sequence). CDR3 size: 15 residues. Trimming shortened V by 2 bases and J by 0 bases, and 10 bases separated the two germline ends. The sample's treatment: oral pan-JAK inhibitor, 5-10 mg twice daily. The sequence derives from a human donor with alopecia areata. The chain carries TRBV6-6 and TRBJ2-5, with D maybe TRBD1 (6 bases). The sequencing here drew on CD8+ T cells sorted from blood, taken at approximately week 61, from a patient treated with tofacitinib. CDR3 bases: TGTGCCAGCAGTTACACTCAGGGGTACCAAGAGACCCAGTACTTC. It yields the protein CASSYTQGYQETQYF.